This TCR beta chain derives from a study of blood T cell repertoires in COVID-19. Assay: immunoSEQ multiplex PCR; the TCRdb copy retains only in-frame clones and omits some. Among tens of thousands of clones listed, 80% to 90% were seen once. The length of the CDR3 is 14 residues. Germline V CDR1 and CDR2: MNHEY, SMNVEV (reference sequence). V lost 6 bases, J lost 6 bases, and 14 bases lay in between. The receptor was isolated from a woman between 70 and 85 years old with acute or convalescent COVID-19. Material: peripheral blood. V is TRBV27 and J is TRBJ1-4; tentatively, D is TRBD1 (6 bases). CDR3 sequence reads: CASRPWGRDEKLFF. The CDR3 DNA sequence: TGTGCCAGCAGGCCTTGGGGGCGCGATGAAAAACTGTTTTTT.